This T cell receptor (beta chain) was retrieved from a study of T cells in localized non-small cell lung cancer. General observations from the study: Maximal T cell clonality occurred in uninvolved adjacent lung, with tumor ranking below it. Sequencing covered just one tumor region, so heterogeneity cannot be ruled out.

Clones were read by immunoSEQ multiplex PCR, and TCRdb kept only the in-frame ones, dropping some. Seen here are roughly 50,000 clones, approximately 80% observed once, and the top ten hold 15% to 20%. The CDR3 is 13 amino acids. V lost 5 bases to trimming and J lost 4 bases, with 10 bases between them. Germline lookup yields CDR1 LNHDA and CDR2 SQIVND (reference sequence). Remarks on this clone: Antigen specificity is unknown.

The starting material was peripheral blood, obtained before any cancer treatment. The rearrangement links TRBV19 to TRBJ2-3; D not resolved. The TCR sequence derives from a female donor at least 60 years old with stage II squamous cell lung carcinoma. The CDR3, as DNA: TGTGCCAGTAGTCTGGCTAGAGCAGATACGCAGTATTTT. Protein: CASSLARADTQYF. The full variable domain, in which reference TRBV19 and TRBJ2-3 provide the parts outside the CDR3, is DGGITQSPKYLFRKEGQNVTLSCEQNLNHDAMYWYRQDPGQGLRLIYYSQIVNDFQKGDIAEGYSVSREKKESFPLTVTSAQKNPTAFYLCASSLARADTQYFGPGTRLTVL.